Listed here is a single T cell receptor beta chain. The data were obtained in a study of blood T cell repertoires in COVID-19. At the level of the study: The samples span acute and convalescent COVID-19 from the United States, Italy and Spain.

Trimming cost V 0 bases and J 0 bases, with 11 bases left between them. CDR3 length equals 18 residues. Germline V gene lookup returns CDR1 KGHDR and CDR2 SFDVKD. Assay used: immunoSEQ multiplex PCR; TCRdb lists only in-frame clones, some missing. The sample has some 530,000 clones; approximately 85% are singletons. This TCR was sampled from a human donor in a cohort sampled during active COVID-19. The source material was peripheral blood. This chain connects TRBV24-1 to TRBJ2-6, with D possibly TRBD2 on 5 matching bases. The CDR3 region has the DNA TGTGCCACCAGTGATTTGCCCGGGGTCCGCTCTGGGGCCAACGTCCTGACTTTC. Translating it yields CATSDLPGVRSGANVLTF.